This is a list of T cell receptor beta chains from one sample in a study of blood T cell repertoires in COVID-19. Sequenced by immunoSEQ multiplex PCR; TCRdb stores in-frame clones only, minus some. Of a few hundred thousand clones listed, around 92% were seen once; the top ten hold about 6%. The material sequenced was peripheral blood. The receptor source for this set is a man aged 18-30 years who had recovered from COVID-19. Both conserved end residues are part of each CDR3. D genes are given only for firm matches.

CDR3: CASSERRGIDTQYF
DNA: TGTGCCAGCAGTGAACGCAGGGGAATAGATACGCAGTATTTT
J: TRBJ2-3
length: 14
V: TRBV2
D: .

CDR3: CASSSGYEQYF
DNA: TGTGCCAGCAGCTCAGGCTACGAGCAGTACTTC
J: TRBJ2-7
length: 11
V: TRBV12-3/TRBV12-4
D: .

CDR3: CASSSRGYFAEAFF
DNA: TGTGCCAGCAGTTCCAGGGGGTATTTCGCTGAAGCTTTCTTT
J: TRBJ1-1
length: 14
V: TRBV6-2/TRBV6-3
D: TRBD1

CDR3: CASSERRRETQYF
DNA: TGTGCCAGCAGTGAGAGGCGCCGGGAGACCCAGTACTTC
J: TRBJ2-5
length: 13
V: TRBV27
D: .

CDR3: CASSIASSLAGGYTF
DNA: TGTGCCAGTAGTATAGCGAGCAGCCTGGCGGGTGGCTACACCTTC
J: TRBJ1-2
length: 15
V: TRBV19
D: .

CDR3: CASSAPTDSPLHF
DNA: TGTGCCAGCAGTGCCCCGACAGATTCACCCCTCCACTTT
J: TRBJ1-6
length: 13
V: TRBV6-6
D: .

CDR3: CASRLQGNTEAFF
DNA: TGCGCCAGCAGACTACAGGGGAACACTGAAGCTTTCTTT
J: TRBJ1-1
length: 13
V: TRBV5-1
D: .

CDR3: CASSYSGGRGGYTF
DNA: TGTGCCAGCAGTTACTCGGGGGGAAGGGGTGGCTACACCTTC
J: TRBJ1-2
length: 14
V: TRBV6-5
D: .

CDR3: CAITGQDNSPLHF
DNA: TGTGCCATCACGGGACAAGATAATTCACCCCTCCACTTT
J: TRBJ1-6
length: 13
V: TRBV10-3
D: .

CDR3: CSVDSGRGTDTQYF
DNA: TGCAGCGTTGACTCGGGCAGGGGAACAGATACGCAGTATTTT
J: TRBJ2-3
length: 14
V: TRBV29-1
D: .

CDR3: CASSPGSATNEKLFF
DNA: TGTGCCAGCTCACCAGGGAGTGCAACTAATGAAAAACTGTTTTTT
J: TRBJ1-4
length: 15
V: TRBV18
D: .